Following are 26 T cell receptor beta chains from one sample sequenced in a study of OX40 agonist ivuxolimab in advanced cancers. The data were produced by immunoSEQ multiplex PCR, yet TCRdb's version contains in-frame clones alone and is incomplete. The sample has approximately 50,000 clones; around 90% are singletons. The sequences come from CD4+ or CD8+ T cells sorted from blood, collected in a trial of the OX40 agonist ivuxolimab. Receptors were obtained from an adult with an advanced solid tumor such as melanoma, head and neck, liver or kidney cancer.

The CDR3 sequence is CASSGADGTPDSNTGELFF. The CDR3 DNA is TGCGCCAGCAGCGGTGCGGACGGGACCCCTGACTCGAACACCGGGGAGCTGTTTTTT. The rearrangement joins TRBV5-1 to TRBJ2-2; TRBD1 or TRBD2 may be the D gene (5 bases each). V lost 4 bases and J lost 0, with 22 bases in between. The CDR3 contains 19 residues. Germline CDR1 is SGHRS and CDR2 is YFSETQ.

The chain links TRBV6-4 to TRBJ2-3; D possibly corresponds to TRBD2 (6 bases). V was pared by 2 bases and J by 2 bases, with 14 bases between. Germline assignment: CDR1 MRHNA and CDR2 SNTAGT. The CDR3 totals 16 residues. The CDR3 here is CASSDASSENTDTQYF. CDR3 in DNA: TGTGCCAGCAGTGACGCGTCTAGCGAGAACACAGATACGCAGTATTTT.

The chain recombines TRBV10-2 with TRBJ2-2; D is ambiguous. The V and J ends lost 3 bases and 11 bases respectively, with 10 bases between them. This CDR3 is 12 amino acids long. Germline V gene data show CDR1 as WSHSY and CDR2 as SAAADI. CDR3 sequence: CASSEIKGELFF. The CDR3 DNA sequence: TGCGCCAGCAGTGAAATAAAAGGAGAGCTGTTTTTT.

The genes are TRBV4-1 and TRBJ1-5; a weak D match, TRBD1 (5 bases). The CDR3 has 17 residues. The V gene lost 3 bases and the J gene lost 2 bases, with 17 bases spanning the gap. In germline, CDR1 is MGHRA, CDR2 YSYEKL. The chain's CDR3 is CASSQGHGGSGNQPQHF. The CDR3 nucleotides are TGCGCCAGCAGCCAGGGCCACGGGGGATCGGGCAATCAGCCCCAGCATTTT.

The chain joins TRBV4-1 to TRBJ2-5; D remains ambiguous. Trimming shortened V by 0 bases and J by 5 bases, and 10 bases separated the two germline ends. This CDR3 region has 14 residues. The germline V gene encodes CDR1 MGHRA and CDR2 YSYEKL. The CDR3 region is CASSQDARMETQYF. The DNA of the CDR3 is TGCGCCAGCAGCCAAGATGCAAGGATGGAGACCCAGTACTTC.

This clone has more than one count but fewer than ten. V is TRBV5-1 and J is TRBJ2-7, with 7 positions matching TRBD1. With V trimmed by 4 bases and J by 4 bases, 8 bases remained unmatched. Germline V gene lookup returns CDR1 SGHRS and CDR2 YFSETQ. The CDR3 has 14 amino acids. This chain's CDR3 is CASSPTTGRYEQYF. The CDR3 nucleotides read TGCGCCAGCAGCCCGACGACAGGGAGATACGAGCAGTACTTC.

J is TRBJ2-1 and V is TRBV19, with 9 bases matching TRBD1. Germline CDR1 reads LNHDA; CDR2 reads SQIVND (reference sequence). The CDR3 is made up of 17 amino acids. V gave up 7 bases and J gave up 1 base; unmatched junction bases: 11. The CDR3: CASNTGFGQGSYNEQFF. In DNA, the CDR3 is TGTGCCAGTAATACGGGTTTTGGACAGGGGTCCTACAATGAGCAGTTCTTC.

The J gene is TRBJ2-1, the V gene TRBV28; 8 nucleotides line up with TRBD2. Germline V gene sequence: CDR1 MDHEN, CDR2 SYDVKM. This CDR3 contains 15 residues. The junction had 8 bases not matched to a gene; V was cut back by 6 bases and J by 4 bases. CDR3: CASREELAGYNEQFF. CDR3 bases: TGTGCCAGCAGGGAGGAGCTAGCGGGTTACAATGAGCAGTTCTTC. Together with reference TRBV28 and TRBJ2-1, the CDR3 gives the full variable domain: DVKVTQSSRYLVKRTGEKVFLECVQDMDHENMFWYRQDPGLGLRLIYFSYDVKMKEKGDIPEGYSVSREKKERFSLILESASTNQTSMYLCASREELAGYNEQFFGPGTRLTVL.

This chain joins TRBV5-1 and TRBJ1-1; TRBD1 matches at 12 bases. CDR1 SGHRS and CDR2 YFSETQ come from the germline V gene. The CDR3 totals 15 residues. With 0 bases clipped from V and 5 bases from J, the junction kept 2 bases outside the gene matches. CDR3 DNA sequence: TGCGCCAGCAGCTTGGCGGGACAGGGGGCAACTGAAGCTTTCTTT. It is translated as CASSLAGQGATEAFF.

CDR3 amino acids: CASSLTSGSINEQFF. For the CDR3, the DNA is TGTGCCAGCAGCTTGACTAGCGGGAGTATCAATGAGCAGTTCTTC. V is TRBV5-5 and J is TRBJ2-1; 11 nucleotides match TRBD2. The germline V gene encodes CDR1 SGHKS and CDR2 YYEKEE (reference sequence). The junction had 3 bases not matched to a gene; V was cut back by 1 base and J by 6 bases. The CDR3 sequence is 15 residues long.

The CDR3 sequence is CASSTQRAPRTTQYF. In DNA form, the CDR3 reads TGTGCCAGCAGCACTCAGCGGGCGCCTAGGACGACCCAGTACTTC. The V and J genes are TRBV7-8 and TRBJ2-5; TRBD2 is a possible D gene (6 bases). The CDR3 has 15 amino acids. V lost 5 bases and J 7 bases, leaving 20 bases between the germline ends. Germline loops: CDR1 SGHVS, CDR2 FQNEAQ.

In its sample, this clone was seen a few times. The chain employs TRBV19 and TRBJ1-2; D is perhaps TRBD1 (5 bases). The CDR3 is made up of 14 amino acids. CDR1 is LNHDA and CDR2 is SQIVND in the germline V gene (reference sequence). Deletions cut 0 bases from V and 6 bases from J, with 11 bases between. The CDR3 DNA reads TGTGCCAGTAGTATAGAGGGGCGAGGGAATGGCTACACCTTC. Its translation: CASSIEGRGNGYTF.

V usage is TRBV7-9 and J usage is TRBJ1-4; 9 bases are shared with TRBD1. Losses at the gene ends were 1 base for V and 8 bases for J; bases not matched to a gene: 5. Germline V gene lookup returns CDR1 SEHNR and CDR2 FQNEAQ (reference sequence). The CDR3 runs 15 residues. CDR3 sequence (DNA): TGTGCCAGCAGCTTAGGAGGGACAGGGCGGGAAAAACTGTTTTTT. Translated: CASSLGGTGREKLFF.

V is TRBV4-1 and J is TRBJ2-1; 8 bases fit TRBD2. The ends lost 2 bases at V and 8 bases at J; junction bases unmatched: 8. The CDR3 loop spans 15 amino acids. The V gene's germline CDR1 is MGHRA and CDR2 YSYEKL. The CDR3 coding sequence is TGCGCCAGCAGCCAACCTCAGAGCGGGAGAGATGAGCAGTTCTTC. Residues: CASSQPQSGRDEQFF.

The DNA of the CDR3 is TGTGCCAGCAGCTTAGCGCGGACTCTTGCAACTAATGAAAAACTGTTTTTT. This sequence encodes CASSLARTLATNEKLFF. J is TRBJ1-4 and V is TRBV7-9; D call uncertain. Trimming pared 0 bases from V and 0 bases from J, leaving 11 bases between. CDR3 length: 17 residues. Germline assignment: CDR1 SEHNR and CDR2 FQNEAQ (reference sequence). The entire variable domain, with the rest obtained from reference TRBV7-9 and TRBJ1-4, is as follows: DTGVSQNPRHKITKRGQNVTFRCDPISEHNRLYWYRQTLGQGPEFLTYFQNEAQLEKSRLLSDRFSAERPKGSFSTLEIQRTEQGDSAMYLCASSLARTLATNEKLFFGSGTQLSVL.

This clone was recorded once. The chain joins TRBV11-1 to TRBJ2-7; tentatively, D is TRBD1 (5 bases). The germline CDR1 and CDR2 sequences are SGHAT and FQDESV (reference sequence). Trimming left V 2 bases short and J 2 bases short, with 10 bases between. The CDR3 consists of 14 residues. CDR3 loop: CASSLTDSTYEQYF. CDR3 in DNA: TGTGCCAGCAGCTTAACTGACAGTACCTACGAGCAGTACTTC.

The V call is TRBV14, the J call TRBJ2-7, with D possibly matching TRBD1 (6 bases). V was clipped by 4 bases and J by 5 bases, with 12 bases between them. This CDR3 spans 13 amino acids. The germline CDR1 and CDR2 sequences are SGHDN and FVKESK. The CDR3 nucleotides are TGTGCCAGCAGCCCAAGCCAGGGGAACGAGCAGTACTTC. Protein product: CASSPSQGNEQYF.

The V call is TRBV10-3, the J call TRBJ2-7; 8 nucleotides match TRBD1. The germline gives CDR1 ENHRY, CDR2 SYGVKD. CDR3 length: 14 amino acids. The junction had 5 bases not matched to a gene; V was cut back by 5 bases and J by 2 bases. CDR3 nucleotides: TGTGCCATCAGTAGGGACAGGTACGCCTACGAGCAGTACTTC. Residues: CAISRDRYAYEQYF.

The chain uses TRBV5-4 and TRBJ2-5; 11 nucleotides match TRBD2. Germline V lookup: CDR1 SGHNT, CDR2 YYREEE (reference sequence). There are 16 residues in the CDR3. The J segment lost 7 bases and the V segment lost 4 bases, leaving 12 bases of the junction unmatched. The CDR3 DNA follows: TGTGCCAGCAGCCCTGGGGGACTAGCGGCCCTCGCGACCCAGTACTTC. Encoded protein: CASSPGGLAALATQYF.

V gene TRBV2 combines with J gene TRBJ2-1; 9 nucleotides agree with TRBD2. Germline-derived CDR1 and CDR2 are SNHLY and FYNNEI. J lost 5 bases, V lost 5 bases, and 7 bases had no gene match. The length of the CDR3 is 15 residues. The DNA of the CDR3 is TGTGCCAGCAGTAATCCGGGACTAGCAGACAATGAGCAGTTCTTC. This gives the protein CASSNPGLADNEQFF. The complete variable domain, with remaining parts taken from reference TRBV2 and TRBJ2-1, reads EPEVTQTPSHQVTQMGQEVILRCVPISNHLYFYWYRQILGQKVEFLVSFYNNEISEKSEIFDDQFSVERPDGSNFTLKIRSTKLEDSAMYFCASSNPGLADNEQFFGPGTRLTVL.

CDR3 bases: TGTGCCAGCAGTGAAGAATCGAGAGGAAACACCATATATTTT. Translating it yields CASSEESRGNTIYF. The chain links TRBV2 to TRBJ1-3, with D unresolved. This CDR3 has 14 residues. CDR1 and CDR2 (germline): SNHLY, FYNNEI. Deletions cut 1 base from V and 4 bases from J, with 8 bases between.

The V and J genes are TRBV6-1 and TRBJ1-1; D remains ambiguous. CDR1 is MNHNS, CDR2 SASEGT, per germline. Trimming stripped 6 bases from V and 1 base from J, with 9 bases between. The CDR3 has 13 amino acids. The CDR3 nucleotides are TGTGCCAGCAGCCGCCGTGAGAACACTGAAGCTTTCTTT. Translating it yields CASSRRENTEAFF.

The chain recombines TRBV10-3 with TRBJ1-2; TRBD1 matches 9 bases. Germline V CDR1 and CDR2: ENHRY, SYGVKD. Trimming cost V 6 bases and J 1 base; bases outside gene matches: 3. The CDR3 is 14 amino acids. The CDR3 region has the DNA TGTGCCATCAGGGGACAGGGCAGTAACTATGGCTACACCTTC. Translation gives CAIRGQGSNYGYTF.

The chain is built from TRBV10-3 and TRBJ2-3; TRBD1 matches 11 bases. V trimming: 10 bases; J trimming: 4 bases; junction bases outside the gene matches: 7. CDR1 is ENHRY, CDR2 SYGVKD, per germline. This CDR3 spans 14 amino acids. The chain's CDR3 is CATKRDRGSDTQYF. Here the CDR3 DNA reads TGTGCCACCAAACGGGACAGGGGGTCAGATACGCAGTATTTT.

The rearrangement links TRBV30 to TRBJ1-4, with 9 bases that match TRBD1. CDR1 GTSNPN and CDR2 SVGIG come from the germline V gene (reference sequence). The CDR3 totals 17 residues. J gave up 1 base and V 7 bases, and 13 bases lay outside the gene matches. CDR3 loop: CAFRRRTGVGTNEKLFF. The CDR3 DNA is TGTGCCTTCCGCCGGCGGACAGGGGTAGGAACTAATGAAAAACTGTTTTTT.

The genes are TRBV5-1 and TRBJ2-1; 7 nucleotides match TRBD2. Germline CDR1 SGHRS, CDR2 YFSETQ. The CDR3 is made up of 16 amino acids. V shed 5 bases, J shed 3 bases, and the junction held 11 bases outside the gene matches. This CDR3 is CASSPRPGTNYNEQFF. Written as DNA, the CDR3 is TGCGCCAGCAGTCCCAGACCCGGGACTAACTACAATGAGCAGTTCTTC.